These 29 T cell receptor beta chains originate from one sample sequenced in a study of blood T cell repertoires in COVID-19. The repertoire was sequenced with immunoSEQ multiplex PCR; TCRdb's copy has only in-frame clones and lacks some. The sample comprises some 70,000 clones, more than 80% of which are singletons, and roughly 6.8% rests with the top ten. What was sequenced was peripheral blood. These receptors originate from a woman of 80 years or more with active COVID-19.

The rearrangement links TRBV19 to TRBJ2-2, with 7 bases that match TRBD1. The CDR3 runs 16 residues. CDR1 and CDR2 (germline): LNHDA, SQIVND (reference sequence). V lost 7 bases to trimming and J lost 0 bases; unmatched junction nucleotides: 8. CDR3 DNA: TGTGCCAGTACCCTCGAGGGGGCCACGAACACCGGGGAGCTGTTTTTT. Protein sequence: CASTLEGATNTGELFF.

V gene TRBV11-3 combines with J gene TRBJ2-1, with D tentatively TRBD1 (6 bases). The CDR3 contains 16 residues. Trimming cost V 6 bases and J 0 bases, with 15 bases left between them. The V gene's germline CDR1 is SGHNT and CDR2 YENEEA. The CDR3 DNA reads as TGTGCCAGCAGTCGGCAGGGCAGGGGCTCCTACAATGAGCAGTTCTTC. Its protein is CASSRQGRGSYNEQFF.

V and J are TRBV15 and TRBJ2-2; 10 bases match TRBD2. This CDR3 comprises 13 residues. The V gene end was trimmed by 2 bases and the J gene end by 13 bases; junction bases not matched to a gene: 4. From germline, CDR1 is LNHNV and CDR2 YYDKDF (reference sequence). The CDR3 here is CATSRLAGDLLFF. The CDR3 DNA follows: TGTGCCACCAGCAGACTAGCGGGAGATCTGCTGTTTTTT.

The chain combines TRBV6-5 with TRBJ2-1, with 8 bases matching TRBD2. This CDR3 contains 15 residues. Germline V CDR1 and CDR2: MNHEY, SVGAGI. With 6 bases clipped from V and 3 bases from J, the junction kept 7 bases outside the gene matches. The CDR3 DNA reads as TGTGCCAGCAGCGGGGGACTAGTCGGCTACAATGAGCAGTTCTTC. It codes for CASSGGLVGYNEQFF.

The gene calls are TRBV10-2 and TRBJ1-6, with TRBD1 as a possible D gene (6 bases). The CDR3 has 15 residues. CDR1 WSHSY and CDR2 SAAADI come from the germline V gene. V was pared by 7 bases and J by 3 bases, with 13 bases between. CDR3 sequence: CASTLDRIYNSPLHF. The CDR3 region has the DNA TGCGCCAGCACCCTGGACAGAATCTATAATTCACCCCTCCACTTT.

CDR3 region: CASSPHATNEKLFF. DNA for the CDR3: TGTGCCAGCAGTCCCCATGCAACTAATGAAAAACTGTTTTTT. The gene calls are TRBV28 and TRBJ1-4, with D hard to call. The germline V gene encodes CDR1 MDHEN and CDR2 SYDVKM. V was shortened by 5 bases and J by 0 bases, with 7 bases between the two germline ends. The CDR3 consists of 14 residues.

The genes are TRBV5-1 and TRBJ1-1, with D possibly matching TRBD1 (5 bases). Germline V gene lookup returns CDR1 SGHRS and CDR2 YFSETQ. There are 14 residues in the CDR3. V dropped 4 bases and J dropped 4 bases, with 14 bases sitting between them. The CDR3, as DNA: TGCGCCAGCAGCGGCCAGGTCGGGGGCACTGAAGCTTTCTTT. It translates to CASSGQVGGTEAFF.

This sequence joins TRBV2 and TRBJ2-3; a possible D gene is TRBD2 (5 bases). Per germline, CDR1 SNHLY and CDR2 FYNNEI. The germline V and J ends were trimmed by 7 bases and 3 bases, with 17 bases remaining between them. The CDR3 contains 15 residues. CDR3 DNA: TGTGCCAGCACCCCGTTTAGGGAGTTAACAGATACGCAGTATTTT. Translating it yields CASTPFRELTDTQYF.

The chain couples TRBV15 to TRBJ2-7, with TRBD1 identical over 8 bases. CDR1 and CDR2 (germline): LNHNV, YYDKDF (reference sequence). With 6 bases clipped from V and 6 bases from J, the junction kept 10 bases outside the gene matches. The CDR3 runs 14 residues. The CDR3, as DNA: TGTGCCACCAGTATGGGCAGGGGGCGATTCGAGCAGTACTTC. Residues: CATSMGRGRFEQYF. The whole variable domain, remainder taken from reference TRBV15 and TRBJ2-7, is DAMVIQNPRYQVTQFGKPVTLSCSQTLNHNVMYWYQQKSSQAPKLLFHYYDKDFNNEADTPDNFQSRRPNTSFCFLDIRSPGLGDTAMYLCATSMGRGRFEQYFGPGTRLTVT.

The rearrangement joins TRBV9 to TRBJ1-4, with 9 bases identical to TRBD1. Germline V gene sequence: CDR1 SGDLS, CDR2 YYNGEE. Trimming at V came to 0 bases and at J to 5 bases, leaving 2 bases not matched to a gene. The CDR3 totals 15 residues. The CDR3 bases are TGTGCCAGCAGCGTAGGGACAGGGGTCAATGAAAAACTGTTTTTT. Translated, it gives CASSVGTGVNEKLFF.

This clone was seen just once. The V and J genes are TRBV7-8 and TRBJ2-5, with a possible D match to TRBD2 (5 bases). Trimming cost V 5 bases and J 2 bases, with 9 bases left between them. Germline values: CDR1 SGHVS, CDR2 FQNEAQ. This CDR3 contains 13 residues. The CDR3 loop reads CASSEGGQETQYF. CDR3 coding DNA: TGTGCCAGCAGCGAGGGTGGGCAAGAGACCCAGTACTTC.

The chain employs TRBV5-1 and TRBJ2-3; 10 bases match TRBD2. V lost 5 bases to trimming and J lost 3 bases; unmatched junction nucleotides: 3. The germline gives CDR1 SGHRS, CDR2 YFSETQ. This CDR3 has 14 amino acids. The CDR3 region has the DNA TGCGCCAGCAGGCTAGCGGGAGCGACAGATACGCAGTATTTT. This encodes CASRLAGATDTQYF.

This clone was seen just once. This rearrangement joins TRBV3-1 (or the pseudogene TRBV3-2) to TRBJ1-3; D uncertain. V was clipped by 4 bases and J by 0 bases, with 10 bases between them. This CDR3 is 15 amino acids long. CDR1 LGHDT and CDR2 YNNKEL come from the germline V gene (reference sequence). CDR3 in DNA: TGTGCCAGCAGCCCGATGGCTAGCTCTGGAAACACCATATATTTT. It is translated as CASSPMASSGNTIYF.

This clone was seen once. This chain links TRBV23-1 with TRBJ2-3; 12 bases agree with TRBD2. TRBV23-1 is flagged as an ORF with uncertain function. CDR3 length: 15 amino acids. The ends lost 4 bases at V and 4 bases at J; junction bases unmatched: 3. The CDR3 sequence: CASSRRLAGADTQYF. The DNA of the CDR3 is TGCGCCAGCAGTCGCAGACTAGCGGGAGCAGATACGCAGTATTTT.

This clone has only a few counts. The genes are TRBV7-8 and TRBJ2-1, with TRBD2 matching over 7 bases. Trimming took 2 bases from V and 2 from J; bases not matched to a gene: 3. CDR1 is SGHVS and CDR2 is FQNEAQ in the germline V gene. The CDR3 runs to 15 residues. The CDR3 bases are TGTGCCAGCAGCTTAACCGGGACTACCTACAATGAGCAGTTCTTC. Translated: CASSLTGTTYNEQFF. The complete variable domain, with remaining parts taken from reference TRBV7-8 and TRBJ2-1, reads GAGVSQSPRYKVAKRGQDVALRCDPISGHVSLFWYQQALGQGPEFLTYFQNEAQLDKSGLPSDRFFAERPEGSVSTLKIQRTQQEDSAVYLCASSLTGTTYNEQFFGPGTRLTVL.

V usage is TRBV18 and J usage is TRBJ2-7; possible D gene TRBD1, 5 bases. Per germline, CDR1 KGHSH and CDR2 LQKENI. V lost 0 bases, J lost 2 bases, and 8 bases lay in between. This CDR3 contains 14 residues. The CDR3 spells CASSPPSGTYEQYF. In DNA form, the CDR3 reads TGTGCCAGCTCACCACCTTCAGGGACCTACGAGCAGTACTTC.

V usage is TRBV7-9 and J usage is TRBJ1-1; D call uncertain. Germline V CDR1 and CDR2: SEHNR, FQNEAQ (reference sequence). This CDR3 is 15 amino acids long. With 5 bases removed from V and 1 base from J, the gap between germline ends came to 14 bases. CDR3 residues: CASSQPNPGNTEAFF. The CDR3 DNA sequence: TGTGCCAGCAGCCAACCGAACCCGGGGAACACTGAAGCTTTCTTT.

The gene calls are TRBV6-5 and TRBJ2-5; 7 nucleotides align to TRBD1. This CDR3 contains 15 residues. V lost 6 bases and J lost 2; bases outside the gene matches: 9. The germline V gene has CDR1 MNHEY and CDR2 SVGAGI. The CDR3 nucleotides are TGTGCCAGCAGGACCCTGGGACAGACACAAGAGACCCAGTACTTC. Its translation: CASRTLGQTQETQYF.

In this sample, this clone turned up once. The chain recombines TRBV10-3 with TRBJ2-5; 9 bases are a match to TRBD1. The germline gives CDR1 ENHRY, CDR2 SYGVKD. V shed 4 bases, J shed 5 bases, and the junction held 8 bases outside the gene matches. The CDR3 spans 15 residues. CDR3 loop: CAISAATGGMETQYF. The CDR3 nucleotides are TGTGCCATCAGTGCCGCGACAGGGGGTATGGAGACCCAGTACTTC.

The gene calls are TRBV10-3 and TRBJ2-5; the match to TRBD1 covers 8 bases. The V gene's germline CDR1 is ENHRY and CDR2 SYGVKD. The CDR3 extends over 13 amino acids. Trimming removed 6 bases from V and 5 bases from J; junction bases left unmatched: 5. The CDR3 is CAIRGQGGETQYF. In nucleotides, the CDR3 is TGTGCCATCAGAGGACAGGGTGGCGAGACCCAGTACTTC.

The chain couples TRBV5-1 to TRBJ2-3; TRBD2 aligns across 7 bases. Trimming removed 1 base from V and 2 bases from J; junction bases left unmatched: 4. The CDR3 is 15 amino acids. CDR1 and CDR2 from the germline V gene are SGHRS and YFSETQ. The CDR3 protein is CASSLTSGNTDTQYF. The DNA for the CDR3 is TGCGCCAGCAGCTTGACGAGCGGGAACACAGATACGCAGTATTTT.

The chain combines TRBV5-1 with TRBJ1-1; D perhaps matches TRBD1 (5 bases). Germline V CDR1 and CDR2: SGHRS, YFSETQ. Trimming took 0 bases from V and 0 from J, leaving 12 bases between them. The CDR3 is 16 residues long. The CDR3 DNA sequence: TGCGCCAGCAGCTTGGCCGGTCCAGGGATGAACACTGAAGCTTTCTTT. Protein sequence: CASSLAGPGMNTEAFF.

The chain couples TRBV4-1 to TRBJ2-7; TRBD2 agrees at 9 bases. There are 14 residues in the CDR3. Germline trimming cut 5 bases from V and 4 bases from J; bases unmatched to any gene: 6. Per the germline V gene, CDR1 is MGHRA and CDR2 is YSYEKL. CDR3 DNA sequence: TGCGCCAGCAGCTTAACTAGCGGGCCATACGAGCAGTACTTC. Translating it yields CASSLTSGPYEQYF.

J is TRBJ2-7 and V is TRBV6-1; 8 nucleotides match TRBD2. The length of the CDR3 is 13 residues. V shed 0 bases, J shed 5 bases, and the junction held 0 bases outside the gene matches. From germline, CDR1 is MNHNS and CDR2 SASEGT. CDR3 sequence reads: CASSEARGDEQYF. The CDR3, as DNA: TGTGCCAGCAGTGAAGCGCGGGGGGACGAGCAGTACTTC.

The chain links TRBV7-9 to TRBJ1-1, with D possibly being TRBD1 (5 bases). In germline, CDR1 is SEHNR, CDR2 FQNEAQ (reference sequence). The CDR3 runs 12 residues. V lost 5 bases and J 11 bases, leaving 15 bases between the germline ends. CDR3 in DNA: TGTGCCAGCAGCCCCACAGGAGGGCGCGCTTTCTTT. It translates to CASSPTGGRAFF.

V is TRBV28 and J is TRBJ2-1; 8 nucleotides match TRBD2. Germline-derived CDR1 and CDR2 are MDHEN and SYDVKM. After removal of 6 bases from V and 0 bases from J, the junction contained 16 bases not matched to a gene. There are 19 residues in the CDR3. The CDR3 here is CASSSLDGTSLSSYNEQFF. DNA for the CDR3: TGTGCCAGCAGCTCTTTGGACGGGACTAGTCTCAGCTCCTACAATGAGCAGTTCTTC.

The chain carries TRBV6-2 or TRBV6-3 and TRBJ2-1, with D hard to call. V dropped 0 bases and J dropped 0 bases, with 9 bases sitting between them. Germline lookup yields CDR1 MNHEY and CDR2 SVGEGT. The CDR3 sequence is 16 residues long. The CDR3 bases are TGTGCCAGCAGTTACTCGAGGCGATCCTCCTACAATGAGCAGTTCTTC. Translated: CASSYSRRSSYNEQFF.

The chain joins TRBV6-2 or TRBV6-3 to TRBJ2-1; D may be TRBD2 (6 bases). This CDR3 region has 14 residues. V was cut by 6 bases and J by 2 bases, with 11 bases left in between. The V gene's germline CDR1 is MNHEY and CDR2 SVGEGT. CDR3 loop: CASSRGGPYNEQFF. As DNA, the CDR3 is TGTGCCAGCAGCCGAGGAGGGCCCTACAATGAGCAGTTCTTC.

The chain joins TRBV7-7 to TRBJ2-7, with a possible D match to TRBD2 (6 bases). The V end was cut by 9 bases, the J end by 3 bases, with 18 bases between. Germline CDR1 and CDR2: SSHAT and FNYEAQ (reference sequence). The CDR3 runs to 14 residues. The CDR3 nucleotides read TGTGCCAGTTTCCGACTAGAATATCGCTACGAGCAGTACTTC. This sequence encodes CASFRLEYRYEQYF.